Here is one TCR beta chain with its context. The junction and the germline gene differ at one end; a read error may be behind it. Per the germline V gene, CDR1 is SSHAT and CDR2 is FNYEAQ (reference sequence). CDR3 length equals 16 residues. This specimen comes from a study of blood T cell repertoires in COVID-19. The overall study: The study drew acute and convalescent COVID-19 samples from the United States, Italy and Spain. From T cells, B-cell-depleted T cells, or PBMCs came the material, which was cDNA or gDNA.

Source study methods: Reference gene primer amplification in the assay estimated nucleated cell counts. Profiled with immunoSEQ multiplex PCR; TCRdb holds only in-frame clones, not every one. V, J and clone size derive from that table, while D and trimming were established from the DNA sequence. The table shows 200,000 to 300,000 clones, with 88% occurring only once. This chain uses TRBV7-7 with TRBJ2-1, with 7 bases aligning to TRBD2. This TCR was recovered from an elderly man with acute or convalescent COVID-19. The sample comprised peripheral blood. CDR3 nucleotide sequence: TGTGCTAGCAGCTTAGCGCTAGCGGAGGGTCGGAATGAGCAGTTCTTC. It codes for CASSLALAEGRNEQFF.